This TCR beta chain was recorded in a study of beta chain features in type 1 diabetes. Overall study findings and caveats: TCRB CDR3s were moderately but significantly shorter in Type 1 diabetes patients in all four CD4+ subsets.

CDR3 size: 15 residues. J gave up 6 bases and V 0 bases, and 6 bases lay outside the gene matches. Germline values: CDR1 SGHRS, CDR2 YFSETQ. All of the isolated RNA was reverse transcribed, so expressed TCRB transcripts were sequenced. The data were produced by immunoSEQ multiplex PCR, yet TCRdb's version contains in-frame clones alone and is incomplete. The sample consists of a few hundred thousand clones, more than 9.5% of them appearing once. A note on this clone: Antigen: not known.

Sorting with CD45RO/CCR7/CD25/CD127/CD95/CD27 yielded naive, central memory, regulatory and stem-like memory CD4+ cells. All of the sorted populations showed purity greater than 95%. The sequencing sample was made of naive CD4+ T cells from blood. The genes are TRBV5-1 and TRBJ2-5; 9 bases match TRBD1. This TCR was sampled from a woman under 40 in good health. The CDR3, as DNA: TGCGCCAGCAGCTTGGACGGGACAGGGTGGAAGACCCAGTACTTC. It translates to CASSLDGTGWKTQYF.